Each of the 6 T cell receptor beta chains below was sequenced from the same sample in a study of CD8 T cells in Susac syndrome (dated by TCRdb to about 2019). The method behind the library was the immunoSEQ multiplex PCR assay. RNA was extracted with the RNeasy kit and roughly 0.45 to 1 ug was reverse transcribed using random hexamers. TCRdb reworked the public reads: Q25 trimming with fastp, MiXCR clone assembly, productive beta chains retained. For every CDR3 protein sequence, its rows merge into one entry that carries the most common genes and DNA. The sample table lists around 150,000 distinct CDR3 sequences, just under 95% of them with a count of one. 0.18% of the sample rests with the top ten. Input material: CD8+ T cells from PBMCs. The receptors were gathered from a human donor with Susac syndrome.

The chain links TRBV5-1 to TRBJ2-1; 12 nucleotides align to TRBD2. The CDR3 is 17 residues long. From germline, CDR1 is SGHRS and CDR2 YFSETQ. Trimming removed 4 bases from V and 5 bases from J; junction bases left unmatched: 10. Here the CDR3 DNA reads TGCGCCAGCAGCAAGGGGACTAGCGGGCCACCAAACAATGAGCAGTTCTTC. Translation gives CASSKGTSGPPNNEQFF. Combining the CDR3 with reference TRBV5-1 and TRBJ2-1 gives the whole variable domain KAGVTQTPRYLIKTRGQQVTLSCSPISGHRSVSWYQQTPGQGLQFLFEYFSETQRNKGNFPGRFSGRQFSNSRSEMNVSTLELGDSALYLCASSKGTSGPPNNEQFFGPGTRLTVL.

The rearrangement links TRBV4-2 to TRBJ2-5; tentative D call: TRBD2 (6 bases). Germline CDR1 reads LGHNA; CDR2 reads YNFKEQ. V was cut by 5 bases and J by 5 bases, with 15 bases left in between. CDR3 length equals 14 residues. The CDR3 DNA sequence: TGTGCCAGCAGCACCCCGGGAGAGTGGGAGACCCAGTACTTC. This encodes CASSTPGEWETQYF.

This chain links TRBV12-3 or TRBV12-4 with TRBJ1-2, with 7 bases lining up with TRBD1. Germline trimming cut 8 bases from V and 5 bases from J; bases unmatched to any gene: 8. This CDR3 has 13 residues. CDR3 residues: CASGTETYYGYTF. The CDR3 DNA follows: TGTGCCAGCGGGACAGAGACTTATTATGGCTACACCTTC.

In the case of this clonotype: At one boundary the junction diverges from the germline segment, which might be a read error. This rearrangement joins TRBV7-7 to TRBJ2-2; D unresolved. The CDR3 consists of 14 residues. Germline-derived CDR1 and CDR2 are SSHAT and FNYEAQ (reference sequence). CDR3 coding DNA: TGTGCTAGCAGCCTACCGTCTGGGCCCGGGGAGCTGTTTTTT. Protein sequence: CASSLPSGPGELFF.

The rearrangement joins TRBV4-1 to TRBJ2-7; 10 bases agree with TRBD1. Germline V gives CDR1 MGHRA, CDR2 YSYEKL. The V gene end was trimmed by 3 bases and the J gene end by 4 bases; junction bases not matched to a gene: 6. The CDR3 extends over 15 amino acids. CDR3 loop: CASSQDRQGAYEQYF. For the CDR3, the DNA is TGCGCCAGCAGCCAGGACCGACAGGGGGCGTACGAGCAGTACTTC.

This clonotype is a singleton in its sample. The chain carries TRBV14 and TRBJ2-3; no clear D. Deletions cut 1 base from V and 2 bases from J, with 4 bases between. This CDR3 contains 13 residues. Per the germline V gene, CDR1 is SGHDN and CDR2 is FVKESK. The CDR3 DNA follows: TGTGCCAGCAGCCAAGCCGCCACAGATACGCAGTATTTT. This translates into CASSQAATDTQYF.